Shown below are 15 T cell receptor beta chains from a single sample sequenced in a study of T-cell reconstitution after alpha-beta-depleted transplantation in children. Unique molecular identifiers featured in how the TCRbeta library was prepared. TCRdb used MiXCR to reprocess the PCR reads, holding one entry per CDR3 protein. The table lists around 370,000 distinct CDR3 sequences, around 15% of them singletons. The sample in question was PBMCs, mostly from graft donor cells, obtained 360 days after TCRalphabeta/CD19-depleted stem cell transplant. The receptors come from a male patient aged 2 to 9 who had a stem cell transplant for acute lymphoblastic leukemia, so the T cells may come from the graft donor.

V usage is TRBV4-3 and J usage is TRBJ2-1, with D unresolved. Trimming pared 0 bases from V and 7 bases from J, leaving 19 bases between. The CDR3 sequence is 17 residues long. Germline V gene sequence: CDR1 LGHNA, CDR2 YSLEER. The CDR3 DNA sequence: TGCGCCAGCAGCCAAGATCCTAGAGTTAAGAGTTTAAATGAGCAGTTCTTC. Translating it yields CASSQDPRVKSLNEQFF.

V gene TRBV25-1 combines with J gene TRBJ2-1, with 12 bases that match TRBD2. There are 18 residues in the CDR3. Germline V gene lookup returns CDR1 MGHDK and CDR2 SYGVNS. Germline trimming cut 2 bases from V and 7 bases from J; bases unmatched to any gene: 12. The CDR3 is CASSEIGPLAGGQNEQFF. The CDR3 coding sequence is TGTGCCAGCAGTGAAATCGGTCCCCTAGCGGGAGGGCAGAATGAGCAGTTCTTC.

This chain links TRBV29-1 with TRBJ2-1; TRBD2 aligns across 16 bases. The germline V gene encodes CDR1 SQVTM and CDR2 ANQGSEA. V was clipped by 3 bases and J by 2 bases; unmatched bases: 13. CDR3 length: 20 residues. The CDR3 sequence: CSVEPPPGTSGRATYNEQFF. The CDR3 DNA reads as TGCAGCGTTGAGCCTCCCCCCGGGACTAGCGGGAGGGCCACCTACAATGAGCAGTTCTTC.

This chain links TRBV20-1 with TRBJ2-7, with D possibly TRBD1 on 6 matching bases. V lost 4 bases and J 2 bases, leaving 12 bases between the germline ends. The germline V gene encodes CDR1 DFQATT and CDR2 SNEGSKA (reference sequence). There are 13 residues in the CDR3. The CDR3 coding sequence is TGCAGTGCTACCCGACAGGCCCCCTACGAGCAGTACTTC. Residues: CSATRQAPYEQYF.

V is TRBV7-6 and J is TRBJ2-7; 9 nucleotides match TRBD2. Trimming cost V 5 bases and J 1 base; bases outside gene matches: 12. Germline V gene sequence: CDR1 SGHVS, CDR2 FNYEAQ. The CDR3 is made up of 17 amino acids. CDR3 in amino acids: CASSGQPGTSSSYEQYF. The CDR3 DNA reads as TGTGCCAGCAGCGGCCAGCCTGGGACTAGCAGTTCCTACGAGCAGTACTTC.

This clonotype turned up a few times. This chain joins TRBV10-3 and TRBJ2-1, with a possible D match to TRBD2 (5 bases). There are 16 residues in the CDR3. V was clipped by 4 bases and J by 0 bases, with 13 bases between them. In germline, CDR1 is ENHRY, CDR2 SYGVKD. The DNA for the CDR3 is TGTGCCATCAGTGGTGAGCGGAGGAGCTCCTACAATGAGCAGTTCTTC. Its translation: CAISGERRSSYNEQFF.

V is TRBV6-4 and J is TRBJ2-3, with TRBD2 matching 8 bases. There are 14 residues in the CDR3. Germline V CDR1 and CDR2: MRHNA, SNTAGT. The V gene end was trimmed by 0 bases and the J gene end by 4 bases; junction bases not matched to a gene: 0. For the CDR3, the DNA is TGTGCCAGCAGTGACTCTAGCGGGGCAGATACGCAGTATTTT. It codes for CASSDSSGADTQYF.

This clonotype was recorded at least ten times. The gene calls are TRBV29-1 and TRBJ2-5; D is ambiguous. The CDR3 totals 9 residues. The V gene's germline CDR1 is SQVTM and CDR2 ANQGSEA. Trimming stripped 0 bases from V and 7 bases from J, with 0 bases between. The CDR3 DNA sequence: TGCAGCGTTGAAGAGACCCAGTACTTC. It translates to CSVEETQYF.

This clonotype was observed a few times. The rearrangement joins TRBV4-2 to TRBJ2-2; tentative D call: TRBD2 (6 bases). Germline values: CDR1 LGHNA, CDR2 YNFKEQ. This CDR3 spans 15 amino acids. Deletions cut 6 bases from V and 3 bases from J, with 14 bases between. This CDR3 is CASRSTRGDTGELFF. The DNA for the CDR3 is TGTGCCAGCAGATCGACTAGAGGGGACACCGGGGAGCTGTTTTTT.

V usage is TRBV5-1 and J usage is TRBJ2-7; perhaps TRBD1 as D (5 bases). V gave up 3 bases and J gave up 6 bases, with 19 bases separating them. This CDR3 is built from 15 residues. Germline V gives CDR1 SGHRS, CDR2 YFSETQ. Written as DNA, the CDR3 is TGCGCCAGCAGCTCCAACACAGGAAAATGGGGCGAGCAGTACTTC. Protein product: CASSSNTGKWGEQYF.

The V and J genes are TRBV6-1 and TRBJ2-3, with D perhaps TRBD2 (5 bases). The germline V gene has CDR1 MNHNS and CDR2 SASEGT. CDR3 length: 16 amino acids. V was clipped by 6 bases and J by 3 bases, with 19 bases between them. CDR3 residues: CASSQSSAPPTDTQYF. CDR3 DNA sequence: TGTGCCAGCAGCCAAAGTAGCGCCCCCCCTACAGATACGCAGTATTTT.

The rearrangement uses TRBV7-8 and TRBJ2-5, with D uncertain. Germline-derived CDR1 and CDR2 are SGHVS and FQNEAQ. There are 14 residues in the CDR3. The ends were cut back, 5 bases at V and 5 bases at J, with 15 bases in the middle. CDR3 sequence: CASSQLSGRETQYF. CDR3 sequence (DNA): TGTGCCAGCAGCCAGCTTTCCGGGCGGGAGACCCAGTACTTC.

This clonotype has more than one count but fewer than ten. This chain uses TRBV5-1 with TRBJ2-3, with unresolved D. This CDR3 has 16 amino acids. V lost 0 bases, J lost 2 bases, and 13 bases lay in between. The germline V gene encodes CDR1 SGHRS and CDR2 YFSETQ. CDR3 nucleotide sequence: TGCGCCAGCAGCTTGGCCTACGGCGAACTCACAGATACGCAGTATTTT. Translation: CASSLAYGELTDTQYF.

This clonotype was picked up a small number of times. The chain recombines TRBV15 with TRBJ1-5; D is possibly TRBD1 (6 bases). Germline CDR1 is LNHNV and CDR2 is YYDKDF (reference sequence). This CDR3 comprises 21 residues. The V end was cut by 0 bases, the J end by 3 bases, with 27 bases between. The CDR3 protein is CATSREQGVTLRMAFNQPQHF. The CDR3 DNA follows: TGTGCCACCAGCAGAGAACAGGGAGTAACCCTACGAATGGCTTTCAATCAGCCCCAGCATTTT.

Only a few counts were recorded for this clonotype. This chain connects TRBV20-1 to TRBJ2-3; 13 positions agree with TRBD2. CDR1 is DFQATT, CDR2 SNEGSKA, per germline (reference sequence). CDR3 length: 15 amino acids. CDR3 in amino acids: CSTSGRAPRTDTQYF. The CDR3 nucleotides read TGCAGCACTAGCGGGAGGGCCCCCCGCACAGATACGCAGTATTTT.